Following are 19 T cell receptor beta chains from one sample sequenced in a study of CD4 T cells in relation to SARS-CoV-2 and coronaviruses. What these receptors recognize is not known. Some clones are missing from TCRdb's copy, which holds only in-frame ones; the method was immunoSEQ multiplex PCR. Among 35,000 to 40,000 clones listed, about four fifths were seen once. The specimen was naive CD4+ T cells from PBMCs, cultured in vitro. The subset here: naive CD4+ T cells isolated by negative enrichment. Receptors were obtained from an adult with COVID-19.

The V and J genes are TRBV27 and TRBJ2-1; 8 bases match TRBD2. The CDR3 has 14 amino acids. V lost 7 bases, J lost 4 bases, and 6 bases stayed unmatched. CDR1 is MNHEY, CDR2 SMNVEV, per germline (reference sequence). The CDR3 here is CASIGGRTYNEQFF. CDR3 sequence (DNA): TGTGCCAGCATCGGCGGGAGGACTTACAATGAGCAGTTCTTC.

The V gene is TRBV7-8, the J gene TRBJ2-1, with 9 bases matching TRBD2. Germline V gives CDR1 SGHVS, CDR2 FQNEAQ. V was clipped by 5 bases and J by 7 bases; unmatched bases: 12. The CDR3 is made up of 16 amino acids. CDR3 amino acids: CASSTRSSGRRNEQFF. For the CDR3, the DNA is TGTGCCAGCAGCACCCGTAGTAGCGGGAGACGGAATGAGCAGTTCTTC.

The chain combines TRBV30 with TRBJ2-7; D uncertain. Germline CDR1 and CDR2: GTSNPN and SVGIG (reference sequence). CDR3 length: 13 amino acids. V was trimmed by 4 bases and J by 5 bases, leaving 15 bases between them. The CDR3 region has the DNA TGTGCCTGGAACCTTAGGCAATTACACGAGCAGTACTTC. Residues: CAWNLRQLHEQYF.

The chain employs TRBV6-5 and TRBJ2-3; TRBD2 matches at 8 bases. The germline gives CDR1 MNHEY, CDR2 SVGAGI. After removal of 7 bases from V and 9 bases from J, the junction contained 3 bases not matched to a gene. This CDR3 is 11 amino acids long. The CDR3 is CASTPGGTQYF. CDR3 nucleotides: TGTGCCAGCACCCCGGGGGGGACGCAGTATTTT.

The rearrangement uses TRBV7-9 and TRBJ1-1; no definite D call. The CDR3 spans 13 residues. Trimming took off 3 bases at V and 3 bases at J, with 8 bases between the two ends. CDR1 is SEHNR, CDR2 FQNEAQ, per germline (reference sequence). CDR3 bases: TGTGCCAGCAGCTTGTTCGGCTACACTGAAGCTTTCTTT. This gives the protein CASSLFGYTEAFF.

DNA of the CDR3: TGTGCCTGGAGTGTAGCGGGTAATGAGCAGTTCTTC. Translated, it gives CAWSVAGNEQFF. This rearrangement joins TRBV30 to TRBJ2-1, with D maybe TRBD2 (6 bases). The CDR3 has 12 amino acids. Germline CDR1 and CDR2: GTSNPN and SVGIG (reference sequence). V was clipped by 0 bases and J by 7 bases, with 7 bases between them.

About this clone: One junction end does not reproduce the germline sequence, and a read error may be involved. The CDR3 coding sequence is TGCGGGGCAGGTCTCTCCCGGAACGAGCAGTACTTC. Amino acids: CGAGLSRNEQYF. The chain joins TRBV6-5 to TRBJ2-7; D possibly uses TRBD1 or TRBD2 (5 bases each). The CDR3 is 12 amino acids. Per the germline V gene, CDR1 is MNHEY and CDR2 is SVGAGI.

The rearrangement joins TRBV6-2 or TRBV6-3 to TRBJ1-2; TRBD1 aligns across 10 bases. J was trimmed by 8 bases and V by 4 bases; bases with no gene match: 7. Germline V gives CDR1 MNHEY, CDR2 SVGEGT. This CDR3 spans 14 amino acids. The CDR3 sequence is CASSWIRDRGGYTF. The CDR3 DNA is TGTGCCAGCAGTTGGATCCGGGACAGGGGAGGCTACACCTTC.

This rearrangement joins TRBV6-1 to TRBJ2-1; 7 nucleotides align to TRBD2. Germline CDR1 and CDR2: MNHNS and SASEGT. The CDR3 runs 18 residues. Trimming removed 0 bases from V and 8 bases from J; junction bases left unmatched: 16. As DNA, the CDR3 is TGTGCCAGCAGTGAAGCAGTAGGAGCGACTAGCACTACGGATGAGCAGTTCTTC. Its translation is CASSEAVGATSTTDEQFF.

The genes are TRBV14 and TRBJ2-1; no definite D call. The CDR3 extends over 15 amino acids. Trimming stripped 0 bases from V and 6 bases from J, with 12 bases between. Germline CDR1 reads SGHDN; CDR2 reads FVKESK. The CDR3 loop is CASSQDPFLINEQFF. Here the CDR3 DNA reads TGTGCCAGCAGCCAAGATCCGTTTTTGATCAATGAGCAGTTCTTC.

CDR3 bases: TGTGCCAGCAGACCGGGACTAGCGGGAACTGAGCAGTTCTTC. This gives the protein CASRPGLAGTEQFF. V gene TRBV7-2 combines with J gene TRBJ2-1; 13 nucleotides align to TRBD2. The V gene's germline CDR1 is SGHTA and CDR2 FQGNSA. V was pared by 6 bases and J by 9 bases, with 5 bases of the junction left unmatched. The CDR3 runs to 14 residues. The variable domain in full, completed from reference TRBV7-2 and TRBJ2-1, reads GAGVSQSPSNKVTEKGKDVELRCDPISGHTALYWYRQSLGQGLEFLIYFQGNSAPDKSGLPSDRFSAERTGGSVSTLTIQRTQQEDSAVYLCASRPGLAGTEQFFGPGTRLTVL.

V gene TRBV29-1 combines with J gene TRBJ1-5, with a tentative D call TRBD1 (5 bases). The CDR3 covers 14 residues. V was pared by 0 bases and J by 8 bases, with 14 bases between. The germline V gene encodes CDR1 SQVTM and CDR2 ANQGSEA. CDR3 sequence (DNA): TGCAGCGTTGAAGACGCGGGGGTTGGGGAGCCCCAGCATTTT. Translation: CSVEDAGVGEPQHF. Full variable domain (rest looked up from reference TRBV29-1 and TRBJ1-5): SAVISQKPSRDICQRGTSLTIQCQVDSQVTMMFWYRQQPGQSLTLIATANQGSEATYESGFVIDKFPISRPNLTFSTLTVSNMSPEDSSIYLCSVEDAGVGEPQHFGDGTRLSIL.

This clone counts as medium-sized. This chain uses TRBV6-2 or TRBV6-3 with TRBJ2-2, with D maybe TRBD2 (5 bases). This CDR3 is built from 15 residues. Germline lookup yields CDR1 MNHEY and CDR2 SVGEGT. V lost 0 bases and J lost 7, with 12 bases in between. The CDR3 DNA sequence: TGTGCCAGCAGTTACTCCCCCGAGGGTAGCGGGGAGCTGTTTTTT. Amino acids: CASSYSPEGSGELFF.

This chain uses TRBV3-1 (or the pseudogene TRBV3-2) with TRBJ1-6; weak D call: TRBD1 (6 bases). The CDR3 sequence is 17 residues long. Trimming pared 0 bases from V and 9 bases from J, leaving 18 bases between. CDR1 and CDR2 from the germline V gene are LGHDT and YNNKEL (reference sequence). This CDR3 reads CASSQDGSGGGGSPLHF. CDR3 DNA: TGTGCCAGCAGCCAAGATGGGTCCGGGGGCGGGGGTTCACCCCTCCACTTT.

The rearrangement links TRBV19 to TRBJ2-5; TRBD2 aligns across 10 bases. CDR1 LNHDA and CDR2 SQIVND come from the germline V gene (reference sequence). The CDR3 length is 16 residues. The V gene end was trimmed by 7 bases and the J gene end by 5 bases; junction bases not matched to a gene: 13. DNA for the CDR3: TGTGCCAGTACGGCTAGCGGGAGTTTTGGGCGGGAGACCCAGTACTTC. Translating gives CASTASGSFGRETQYF.

The CDR3 loop is CASSRDPAGEAFF. The CDR3 nucleotides are TGTGCCAGCAGTCGAGACCCGGCGGGTGAAGCTTTCTTT. The V and J genes are TRBV12-3 or TRBV12-4 and TRBJ1-1; D unresolved. This CDR3 spans 13 amino acids. With 5 bases removed from V and 7 bases from J, the gap between germline ends came to 14 bases.

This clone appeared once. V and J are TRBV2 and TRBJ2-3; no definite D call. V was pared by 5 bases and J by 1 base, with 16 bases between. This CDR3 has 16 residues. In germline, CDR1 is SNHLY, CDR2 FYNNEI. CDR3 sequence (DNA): TGTGCCAGCAGTAGATCGCAAATAAGACGCACAGATACGCAGTATTTT. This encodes CASSRSQIRRTDTQYF.

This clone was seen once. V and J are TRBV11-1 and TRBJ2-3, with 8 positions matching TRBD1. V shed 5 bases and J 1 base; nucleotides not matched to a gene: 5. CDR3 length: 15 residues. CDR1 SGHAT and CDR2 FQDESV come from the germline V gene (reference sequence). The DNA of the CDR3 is TGTGCCAGCAGCCTCGACAGGGGTCGCACAGATACGCAGTATTTT. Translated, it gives CASSLDRGRTDTQYF.

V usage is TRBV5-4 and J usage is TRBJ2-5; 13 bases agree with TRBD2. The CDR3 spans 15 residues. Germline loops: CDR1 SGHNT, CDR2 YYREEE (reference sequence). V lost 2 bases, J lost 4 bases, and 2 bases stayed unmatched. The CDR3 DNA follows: TGTGCCAGCAGCTTACGGACTAGCGGGGGAGAGACCCAGTACTTC. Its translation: CASSLRTSGGETQYF.